This T cell receptor (beta chain) was captured in a study of T cell responses to AZD1222 COVID-19 vaccine. Sequencing used immunoSEQ multiplex PCR; TCRdb keeps in-frame clones, though not all of them. The profile shows about 120,000 clones, roughly 90% of them singletons. Study-level results: The donor group comprised mostly white British people and more females; the analysis possibly underestimated clonal diversity. Sampling captured repertoires only after the peak T cell response. Among those given AZD1222, only six were seropositive at baseline. Across the whole spike, CD4 TCRs peaked at regions 160-218 and 743-854.

As concerns this clone: Its antigen remains unknown.

With 1 base clipped from V and 2 bases from J, the junction kept 2 bases outside the gene matches. Germline V lookup: CDR1 SGHRS, CDR2 YFSETQ. The CDR3 is 15 residues long. The V call is TRBV5-1, the J call TRBJ2-3; 9 nucleotides agree with TRBD1. Material: peripheral blood, obtained on day 0 of AZD1222 vaccination. The sequence was collected from an adult in good health. The CDR3 protein is CASSLTGGHTDTQYF. CDR3 nucleotides: TGCGCCAGCAGCTTGACAGGGGGCCACACAGATACGCAGTATTTT.